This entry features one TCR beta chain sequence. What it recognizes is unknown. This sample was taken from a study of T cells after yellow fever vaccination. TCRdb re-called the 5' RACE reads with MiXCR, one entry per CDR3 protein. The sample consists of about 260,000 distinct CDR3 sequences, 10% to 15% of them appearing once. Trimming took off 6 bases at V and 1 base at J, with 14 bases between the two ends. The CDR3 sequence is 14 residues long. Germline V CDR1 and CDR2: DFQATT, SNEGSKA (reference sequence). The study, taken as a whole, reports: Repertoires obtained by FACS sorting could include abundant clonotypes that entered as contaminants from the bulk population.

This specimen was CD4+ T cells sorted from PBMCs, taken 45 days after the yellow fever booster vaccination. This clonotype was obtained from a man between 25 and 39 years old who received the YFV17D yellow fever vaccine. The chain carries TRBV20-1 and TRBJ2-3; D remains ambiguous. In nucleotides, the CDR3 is TGCAGTGCGGGTGGAGCCGAGGGCACAGATACGCAGTATTTT. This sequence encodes CSAGGAEGTDTQYF.